The 27 T cell receptor beta chains in this list originate from one sample, sequenced in a study of blood T cell repertoires in COVID-19. This table comes from immunoSEQ multiplex PCR, and its TCRdb copy is limited to in-frame clones, with some not included. The table has approximately 62,000 clones, 80% to 90% seen once. The sample consisted of peripheral blood. Every receptor here comes from a man aged 55 to 70 with acute or convalescent COVID-19.

The V and J genes are TRBV18 and TRBJ2-5, with TRBD1 matching 7 bases. The CDR3 loop spans 15 amino acids. V gave up 1 base and J gave up 0 bases; unmatched junction bases: 2. From germline, CDR1 is KGHSH and CDR2 LQKENI. DNA for the CDR3: TGTGCCAGCTCACCACAGACAGGGAACCAAGAGACCCAGTACTTC. This gives the protein CASSPQTGNQETQYF.

A few counts support this clone. The V gene is TRBV28, the J gene TRBJ2-5; 12 nucleotides agree with TRBD1. This CDR3 has 15 amino acids. J was trimmed by 6 bases and V by 5 bases; bases with no gene match: 7. Looked up from germline, CDR1 is MDHEN and CDR2 is SYDVKM. The CDR3, as DNA: TGTGCCAGCAGTCAGGGACAGGGGGCATGGAAGACCCAGTACTTC. It is translated as CASSQGQGAWKTQYF.

This clone was picked up one time. V usage is TRBV7-9 and J usage is TRBJ1-5; 8 bases match TRBD1. The CDR3 extends over 12 amino acids. V was pared by 5 bases and J by 14 bases, with 8 bases of the junction left unmatched. CDR1 SEHNR and CDR2 FQNEAQ come from the germline V gene (reference sequence). The CDR3 sequence: CASSAPRGPEHF. CDR3 DNA: TGTGCCAGCAGCGCACCCAGGGGGCCTGAGCATTTT.

The chain carries TRBV12-3 or TRBV12-4 and TRBJ2-7, with 9 bases that match TRBD1. The CDR3 totals 13 residues. Losses at the gene ends were 4 bases for V and 2 bases for J; bases not matched to a gene: 0. CDR3 in amino acids: CASSWTGAYEQYF. The CDR3 nucleotides read TGTGCCAGCAGTTGGACAGGGGCCTACGAGCAGTACTTC.

The chain recombines TRBV2 with TRBJ1-6; D is uncertain. Germline CDR1 SNHLY, CDR2 FYNNEI. Trimming took 1 base from V and 6 from J, leaving 10 bases between them. This CDR3 is built from 15 residues. CDR3 sequence: CASSEGPGGNSPLHF. The CDR3 nucleotides read TGTGCCAGCAGTGAAGGTCCAGGAGGTAATTCACCCCTCCACTTT.

The DNA of the CDR3 is TGTGCCAGCAGTGAAAGCGGGACAGGGGGCTATGAGCAGTTCTTC. Translation gives CASSESGTGGYEQFF. The chain recombines TRBV6-1 with TRBJ2-1; 12 bases align to TRBD1. Germline assignment: CDR1 MNHNS and CDR2 SASEGT. V dropped 2 bases and J dropped 8; count of bases not matched to a gene: 4. The CDR3 is 15 amino acids.

V and J are TRBV7-3 and TRBJ2-7, with 11 bases fitting TRBD1. Germline V CDR1 and CDR2: SGHTA, FQGTGA. The CDR3 covers 15 residues. Trimming cost V 3 bases and J 6 bases; bases outside gene matches: 7. CDR3 sequence (DNA): TGTGCCAGCAGCTTGGGGGACAGGGGGTTAGGCGAGCAGTACTTC. Translation gives CASSLGDRGLGEQYF.

On this clone itself: Other DNA sequences of this sample code for an identical CDR3. The J gene is TRBJ2-1, the V gene TRBV18; 14 bases agree with TRBD2. V gave up 3 bases and J gave up 4 bases; unmatched junction bases: 2. Per the germline V gene, CDR1 is KGHSH and CDR2 is LQKENI. The CDR3 totals 16 residues. The CDR3 DNA sequence: TGTGCCAGCTCACCGACTAGCGGGAGGGCGTACAATGAGCAGTTCTTC. Its protein is CASSPTSGRAYNEQFF.

The chain uses TRBV28 and TRBJ1-4, with a possible D match to TRBD1 (5 bases). V was trimmed by 5 bases and J by 12 bases, leaving 16 bases between them. This CDR3 comprises 13 residues. Germline CDR1 MDHEN, CDR2 SYDVKM. The CDR3 nucleotides read TGTGCCAGCAGTCCGACAGTAAGGAAGGAACTGTTTTTT. This translates into CASSPTVRKELFF.

V usage is TRBV6-1 and J usage is TRBJ1-6; 9 nucleotides align to TRBD1. V lost 4 bases to trimming and J lost 5 bases; unmatched junction nucleotides: 9. Looked up from germline, CDR1 is MNHNS and CDR2 is SASEGT. The CDR3 has 17 residues. This chain's CDR3 is CASSATGGSLNNSPLHF. In DNA, the CDR3 is TGTGCCAGCAGTGCCACAGGGGGCTCCCTGAATAATTCACCCCTCCACTTT.

The chain couples TRBV9 to TRBJ1-6; D not certain. Germline-derived CDR1 and CDR2 are SGDLS and YYNGEE. The CDR3 is made up of 16 amino acids. V lost 0 bases and J lost 6, with 13 bases in between. In DNA form, the CDR3 reads TGTGCCAGCAGCGTAGACGCCAGGCCTCCTAATTCACCCCTCCACTTT. Its translation is CASSVDARPPNSPLHF.

The rearrangement joins TRBV3-1 (or the pseudogene TRBV3-2) to TRBJ1-3; D unresolved. V was pared by 2 bases and J by 0 bases, with 8 bases between. Germline V gene lookup returns CDR1 LGHDT and CDR2 YNNKEL (reference sequence). This CDR3 has 15 amino acids. The CDR3 sequence is CASSQNIHSGNTIYF. In DNA form, the CDR3 reads TGTGCCAGCAGCCAAAACATCCACTCTGGAAACACCATATATTTT.

The chain employs TRBV30 and TRBJ1-5, with a possible D match to TRBD1 (5 bases). Trimming shortened V by 5 bases and J by 8 bases, and 19 bases separated the two germline ends. The length of the CDR3 is 14 residues. CDR1 and CDR2 from the germline V gene are GTSNPN and SVGIG (reference sequence). CDR3 DNA sequence: TGTGCCTGGGGGACCGGACTGCCTTTAGAGCCCCAGCATTTT. Translating gives CAWGTGLPLEPQHF.

This clone was recorded only once. The chain employs TRBV28 and TRBJ2-7; 7 nucleotides match TRBD1. Looked up from germline, CDR1 is MDHEN and CDR2 is SYDVKM. The CDR3 has 12 residues. The junction had 7 bases not matched to a gene; V was cut back by 9 bases and J by 5 bases. The CDR3 spells CASTDRSDEQYF. The CDR3 region has the DNA TGTGCCAGTACGGACAGGTCGGACGAGCAGTACTTC. Full variable domain (missing parts from reference TRBV28 and TRBJ2-7): DVKVTQSSRYLVKRTGEKVFLECVQDMDHENMFWYRQDPGLGLRLIYFSYDVKMKEKGDIPEGYSVSREKKERFSLILESASTNQTSMYLCASTDRSDEQYFGPGTRLTVT.

CDR3 in DNA: TGTGCCAGCAGCGTAGCCGGTTTCGAGCAGGAGGTACTAGATACGCAGTATTTT. This translates into CASSVAGFEQEVLDTQYF. This chain uses TRBV9 with TRBJ2-3; possibly TRBD2 for D (5 bases). With 0 bases removed from V and 5 bases from J, the gap between germline ends came to 22 bases. The CDR3 is 18 residues long. Germline V gene sequence: CDR1 SGDLS, CDR2 YYNGEE.

V and J are TRBV14 and TRBJ2-1; 9 positions agree with TRBD2. Germline CDR1 reads SGHDN; CDR2 reads FVKESK. The CDR3 contains 15 residues. The V and J ends lost 4 bases and 7 bases, in that order; junction bases with no gene match: 8. The CDR3 region has the DNA TGTGCCAGCAGCCTTGCGGGAGGGCCACGGAATGAGCAGTTCTTC. This sequence encodes CASSLAGGPRNEQFF.

The chain employs TRBV28 and TRBJ1-4, with 8 nucleotides matching TRBD1. CDR1 and CDR2 from the germline V gene are MDHEN and SYDVKM. V was clipped by 2 bases and J by 5 bases; unmatched bases: 10. The CDR3 has 17 residues. The CDR3 is CASSLKGWTGRNEKLFF. The CDR3 bases are TGTGCCAGCAGTTTAAAAGGGTGGACAGGGAGGAATGAAAAACTGTTTTTT.

The chain recombines TRBV3-1 (or the pseudogene TRBV3-2) with TRBJ1-1; D gene uncertain. V was pared by 1 base and J by 1 base, with 10 bases between. The CDR3 extends over 15 amino acids. Germline CDR1 and CDR2: LGHDT and YNNKEL (reference sequence). CDR3 nucleotide sequence: TGTGCCAGCAGCCAAGCCCAGGTTGGGAACACTGAAGCTTTCTTT. Protein product: CASSQAQVGNTEAFF.

Only one count was recorded for this clone. This rearrangement joins TRBV4-3 to TRBJ2-3; D is unclear. V lost 0 bases to trimming and J lost 4 bases, with 11 bases between them. The CDR3 extends over 15 amino acids. Germline V gene lookup returns CDR1 LGHNA and CDR2 YSLEER. CDR3 nucleotides: TGCGCCAGCAGCCAAGATCTGGCAGTGTCAGATACGCAGTATTTT. It codes for CASSQDLAVSDTQYF.

The V call is TRBV28, the J call TRBJ1-5; D gene ambiguous. Trimming stripped 1 base from V and 0 bases from J, with 7 bases between. Germline V CDR1 and CDR2: MDHEN, SYDVKM. The CDR3 totals 15 residues. This CDR3 reads CASSLSDNSNQPQHF. DNA for the CDR3: TGTGCCAGCAGTTTATCAGACAATAGCAATCAGCCCCAGCATTTT.

This clone appeared a single time. The chain carries TRBV5-1 and TRBJ1-3, with D unclear. This CDR3 has 15 amino acids. Germline assignment: CDR1 SGHRS and CDR2 YFSETQ. Trimming removed 0 bases from V and 0 bases from J, with 7 bases in between. The CDR3 here is CASSLGRSSGNTIYF. The CDR3 DNA follows: TGCGCCAGCAGCTTGGGACGGAGCTCTGGAAACACCATATATTTT.

The chain has TRBV30 and TRBJ2-1, with D tentatively TRBD2 (5 bases). Germline-derived CDR1 and CDR2 are GTSNPN and SVGIG (reference sequence). Deletions cut 4 bases from V and 7 bases from J, with 11 bases between. The CDR3 has 12 amino acids. CDR3 in amino acids: CAWTTGVNEQFF. CDR3 nucleotides: TGTGCCTGGACCACCGGGGTAAATGAGCAGTTCTTC.

This clone was observed a single time. This chain joins TRBV27 and TRBJ1-6, with a weak D call TRBD1 (5 bases). The CDR3 extends over 15 amino acids. The V end lost 2 bases, the J end lost 0 bases, and 5 bases lay between the germline ends. CDR1 is MNHEY and CDR2 is SMNVEV in the germline V gene (reference sequence). In nucleotides, the CDR3 is TGTGCCAGCAGTTTAAGGGGCTCCTATAATTCACCCCTCCACTTT. Amino acids: CASSLRGSYNSPLHF.

The CDR3 sequence is CASSLIGTSGRAEQFF. The DNA of the CDR3 is TGTGCCAGCAGCTTAATAGGGACTAGCGGGAGAGCTGAGCAGTTCTTC. V usage is TRBV7-3 and J usage is TRBJ2-1, with 14 positions matching TRBD2. The germline V gene encodes CDR1 SGHTA and CDR2 FQGTGA. V gave up 1 base and J gave up 9 bases; unmatched junction bases: 5. The CDR3 runs to 16 residues.

The chain uses TRBV18 and TRBJ1-4; 9 nucleotides agree with TRBD1. Germline loops: CDR1 KGHSH, CDR2 LQKENI. The CDR3 sequence is 14 residues long. J lost 7 bases, V lost 4 bases, and 4 bases had no gene match. CDR3 nucleotide sequence: TGTGCCAGCTCACTGGACAGGGGCGGTGAAAAACTGTTTTTT. The encoded protein is CASSLDRGGEKLFF.

The genes are TRBV28 and TRBJ1-3; no reliable D call. V was clipped by 10 bases and J by 0 bases, with 10 bases between them. This CDR3 has 13 residues. CDR1 is MDHEN, CDR2 SYDVKM, per germline. The CDR3 nucleotides are TGTGCCACCCTGACTTCCTCTGGAAACACCATATATTTT. Translation gives CATLTSSGNTIYF.

The rearrangement joins TRBV15 to TRBJ2-3; 9 bases map to TRBD2. With V trimmed by 2 bases and J by 4 bases, 7 bases remained unmatched. The germline gives CDR1 LNHNV, CDR2 YYDKDF (reference sequence). This CDR3 region has 16 residues. The CDR3 nucleotides are TGTGCCACCAGCAGAAGGGGGGCGGGAGGGGCAGATACGCAGTATTTT. Residues: CATSRRGAGGADTQYF.